The 16 T cell receptor beta chains given below trace back to one sample, sequenced in a study of cytotoxic CD8 clonotypes in ibrutinib-treated CLL (TCRdb year 2021). The time point label, as the study defines it: 12 to 13 months on ibrutinib. The library was obtained by the immunoSEQ multiplex PCR assay. Held by TCRdb, this immuneACCESS table contains in-frame sequences only and omits some clones. Under half of the omission traces to an unresolved V gene where checked; the cause of the rest is unknown. The sample table records 200,000 or so clones; roughly three quarters of these occur just once. About an eighth of the sample rests with the top ten. The specimen was PBMCs, collected after 12 months of ibrutinib treatment. These receptors were taken from a human donor with chronic lymphocytic leukemia.

The chain is built from TRBV19 and TRBJ2-3; D unresolved. V lost 5 bases and J lost 0, with 9 bases in between. This CDR3 has 14 residues. CDR1 LNHDA and CDR2 SQIVND come from the germline V gene (reference sequence). The CDR3 DNA sequence: TGTGCCAGTAGTCTTTCCTATAGCACAGATACGCAGTATTTT. It specifies CASSLSYSTDTQYF.

This chain uses TRBV18 with TRBJ2-1; possibly TRBD2 for D (5 bases). The CDR3 has 16 residues. Germline CDR1 reads KGHSH; CDR2 reads LQKENI. The V gene lost 1 base and the J gene lost 2 bases, with 12 bases spanning the gap. This CDR3 reads CASSPRSGEPYNEQFF. CDR3 DNA: TGTGCCAGCTCACCACGCAGCGGAGAACCCTACAATGAGCAGTTCTTC.

The genes are TRBV6-5 and TRBJ1-4, with TRBD1 matching 7 bases. The CDR3 is 15 residues long. Germline lookup yields CDR1 MNHEY and CDR2 SVGAGI. V was pared by 6 bases and J by 1 base, with 5 bases of the junction left unmatched. CDR3 DNA sequence: TGTGCCAGCAGACGTGACAGGGTAACTAATGAAAAACTGTTTTTT. Its translation is CASRRDRVTNEKLFF.

The gene calls are TRBV5-6 and TRBJ2-1, with TRBD2 matching over 8 bases. J was trimmed by 9 bases and V by 1 base; bases with no gene match: 3. CDR3 length equals 13 residues. The germline V gene has CDR1 SGHDT and CDR2 YYEEEE. CDR3 residues: CASSLSLAGEQFF. DNA for the CDR3: TGTGCCAGCAGCTTGTCCCTAGCGGGTGAGCAGTTCTTC.

This chain links TRBV5-1 with TRBJ2-5; no clear D gene. V was pared by 3 bases and J by 0 bases, with 15 bases between. Germline CDR1 is SGHRS and CDR2 is YFSETQ. The CDR3 contains 16 residues. CDR3 nucleotides: TGCGCCAGCAGCTCCTCCGGAGAGGCGCACCAAGAGACCCAGTACTTC. This gives the protein CASSSSGEAHQETQYF.

The J gene is TRBJ1-1, the V gene TRBV6-5; D uncertain. With 1 base removed from V and 0 bases from J, the gap between germline ends came to 6 bases. Germline CDR1 is MNHEY and CDR2 is SVGAGI. CDR3 length: 14 residues. DNA of the CDR3: TGTGCCAGCAGTTACTACGGCCTGAACACTGAAGCTTTCTTT. Translated: CASSYYGLNTEAFF.

This clone was detected only a few times. The chain has TRBV7-2 and TRBJ1-2, with D unresolved. Germline loops: CDR1 SGHTA, CDR2 FQGNSA. Trimming removed 1 base from V and 4 bases from J, with 10 bases in between. The CDR3 runs to 14 residues. CDR3 DNA: TGTGCCAGCAGCTTAGATGCGGGTTTCTATGGCTACACCTTC. It encodes CASSLDAGFYGYTF.

The chain couples TRBV23-1 to TRBJ2-7; D is possibly TRBD1 (6 bases). TRBV23-1 is labeled an ORF, and its function is uncertain. The V gene lost 3 bases and the J gene lost 3 bases, with 15 bases spanning the gap. The CDR3 consists of 15 residues. The CDR3 protein is CASSHSDDRCYEQYF. DNA of the CDR3: TGCGCCAGCAGTCATTCTGACGACAGGTGCTACGAGCAGTACTTC.

V and J are TRBV5-1 and TRBJ2-3; TRBD1 agrees at 7 bases. The CDR3 sequence is 13 residues long. Germline trimming cut 7 bases from V and 3 bases from J; bases unmatched to any gene: 5. Germline V CDR1 and CDR2: SGHRS, YFSETQ. DNA of the CDR3: TGCGCCAGCGGCGACAGGGTGACAGATACGCAGTATTTT. Translation: CASGDRVTDTQYF.

The V call is TRBV18, the J call TRBJ1-6; D is ambiguous. The germline gives CDR1 KGHSH, CDR2 LQKENI. The V and J ends lost 4 bases and 6 bases respectively, with 10 bases between them. CDR3 length: 14 residues. CDR3: CASSQGPSNSPLHF. The CDR3 nucleotides read TGTGCCAGCTCACAAGGACCGAGTAATTCACCCCTCCACTTT.

The chain carries TRBV4-1 and TRBJ2-4; maybe TRBD1 (6 bases). The CDR3 is 17 residues long. The germline gives CDR1 MGHRA, CDR2 YSYEKL. The V end was cut by 1 base, the J end by 1 base, with 14 bases between. Here the CDR3 reads CASSQGLTGLAKNIQYF. CDR3 coding DNA: TGCGCCAGCAGCCAAGGCCTTACAGGGCTGGCCAAAAACATTCAGTACTTC.

V and J are TRBV6-5 and TRBJ1-1; a possible D gene is TRBD1 (5 bases). The CDR3 spans 14 residues. Germline V lookup: CDR1 MNHEY, CDR2 SVGAGI. V lost 7 bases and J 1 base, leaving 13 bases between the germline ends. Here the CDR3 reads CASTRAGWNTEAFF. In nucleotides, the CDR3 is TGTGCCAGCACGCGGGCAGGGTGGAACACTGAAGCTTTCTTT.

The chain carries TRBV27 and TRBJ2-7, with D perhaps matching TRBD2 (6 bases). V was clipped by 0 bases and J by 3 bases, with 15 bases between them. Germline values: CDR1 MNHEY, CDR2 SMNVEV (reference sequence). The CDR3 runs 16 residues. As DNA, the CDR3 is TGTGCCAGCAGTTTATCGGGGCTAGCTAGCGTCTACGAGCAGTACTTC. This encodes CASSLSGLASVYEQYF.

This clone was counted a single time. CDR3: CASSPGDRAGYGYTF. CDR3 DNA sequence: TGTGCCAGCTCACCGGGGGACAGGGCTGGCTATGGCTACACCTTC. The chain joins TRBV18 to TRBJ1-2; 9 nucleotides line up with TRBD1. Germline CDR1 reads KGHSH; CDR2 reads LQKENI. J lost 4 bases, V lost 3 bases, and 6 bases had no gene match. The CDR3 spans 15 residues.

This sequence joins TRBV6-5 and TRBJ2-1; 9 nucleotides agree with TRBD1. The V gene end was trimmed by 6 bases and the J gene end by 2 bases; junction bases not matched to a gene: 5. CDR3 length: 15 amino acids. Per the germline V gene, CDR1 is MNHEY and CDR2 is SVGAGI. The CDR3 loop reads CASRKRTGAYNEQFF. CDR3 in DNA: TGTGCCAGCAGGAAACGGACAGGGGCCTACAATGAGCAGTTCTTC.

The chain couples TRBV6-5 to TRBJ2-3; 11 bases align to TRBD2. Germline CDR1 and CDR2: MNHEY and SVGAGI. The CDR3 covers 16 residues. The trim removed 0 bases at V and 8 bases at J, leaving 7 bases unmatched. The DNA of the CDR3 is TGTGCCAGCAGTTACTCCGGACTAGCGGGTTACGGTACGCAGTATTTT. Its protein is CASSYSGLAGYGTQYF.